The TCR beta chain under discussion was sequenced for a study of shared clonotypes between healthy human individuals (dated by TCRdb to 2018 to 2021). Turning to the overall study: The cohort included three men and a couple of women between 18 and 49 years of age. Each donor's leukapheresis produced roughly between roughly 0.85 and 9.5 billion PBMCs. To increase sequencing depth and limit assay-specific biases, different laboratories used diverse techniques to prepare libraries and sequence TCR repertoires. To estimate repertoire size and how much clonotype sharing occurs between individuals, the study deeply sequenced the blood TCR repertoires of roughly 5 healthy adults. For each donor, three plates each were used for CD4 naive and CD4 memory, two plates were used for CD8 naive, and one plate was used for CD8 memory. Findings and caveats that apply to the study as a whole: Based on pairwise subsampling, the degree of clonotype sharing among donors was expected to be affected by sequencing depth. The small number of donors limited the genetic and exposure-history diversity represented. Naive subsets generally had larger estimated clonotype richness than memory subsets. Higher generation probabilities were observed for clonotypes shared by all four sorted-subset donors than for non-shared clonotypes. Sampling was restricted to blood, and TCR repertoires in tissues likely differ from the TCR repertoires found in blood. About 5% of naive CD4, around 3.5% of naive CD8, approximately 2% of memory CD4, and about 0.4% of memory CD8 clonotypes were shared across a handful of donors. Incomplete sequencing was indicated by rarefaction of sorted-subset datasets, despite the large sequencing depth.

Using the deep immunoSEQ assay, TCR CDR3 regions were amplified from genomic DNA by multiplex PCR. Genomic DNA extracted from each cell subset was distributed evenly over all wells of several immunoSEQ 96-well plates, and each plate served as one replicate. Each replicate PCR for sorted subsets received around 200 ng genomic DNA, equal to some 32,000 T cell genomes. Purified libraries were measured with a Qubit 3.0 fluorometer, size-checked on a Bioanalyzer 2100, and measured again with the KAPA Library Quantification kit. Every immunoSEQ 96-well plate was sequenced on a dedicated single-read 150-cycle Illumina NextSeq 550 flow cell. The study's processing was this. Because the immunoSEQ output included only junctional sequences and no quality scores, the filtering could not be the same as the filtering used for full-length reads. To assign V/J genes and CDR3, sequences were annotated using PyIR, a Python wrapper for IgBLAST v1.9, with IMGT germline references. Any read was removed if the V/J assignment was weak (E-value above 1e-6), the CDR3 was missing, or the read contained stop codons, out-of-frame junctions, or ambiguous translated residues. V3J clonotypes were defined by identical inferred V gene, J gene, and CDR3 amino acid sequence. The percentage overlap between two repertoires was calculated by dividing the number of shared unique clonotypes by the size of the smaller repertoire. Three approaches were used to assess repertoire richness: RTK rarefaction, the Chao1 estimator, and Recon v2.1 estimates of unobserved clonotypes. Generation probabilities were computed with OLGA for all TCRbeta clonotypes obtained by the gDNA method from four donors. TCRdb carries this immuneACCESS record with in-frame sequences only. Its versions omit some clonotypes, under half of them owing to an unresolved V gene in the studies checked, with the rest unexplained. Clone size and V and J calls were adopted from that table, with D and trimming inferred from the DNA. The sample profile shows about 2.4 million clones; roughly 93% of them were found once. The ten top clones hold about 0.39% of the sample.

Sequences SQVTM (CDR1) and ANQGSEA (CDR2) are obtained from the germline V gene. The CDR3 numbers 15 residues from cysteine through phenylalanine. The entry retains the CDR3 DNA only, 45 bases that are in frame from base 1. Trimming costs V 0 bases and J 2 bases, and their ends lie 13 bases apart. Healthy HIV-negative adults with no recently reported acute infections or vaccinations were included as donors. Every donor was a Caucasian adult residing in Nashville, Tennessee, USA. CD4+ T cells were enriched by magnetic negative selection, after which naive cells were positively selected on CD45RA and the negative fraction was taken as the memory subset. Blood was collected by leukapheresis, and PBMCs were isolated by Ficoll-Histopaque density gradient centrifugation and then cryopreserved in liquid nitrogen vapor phase. Analytical flow cytometry was used to check the purity and quantity of each magnetically sorted T cell population. Each sorted fraction had its genomic DNA isolated and then quantified by UV absorbance on a Nanodrop 2000c.

Note on this clone: The clone's antigen remains unknown. There are no base qualities to consult, and no much larger clone falls within one base.

The rearrangement combines TRBV29-1 with TRBJ2-5, and TRBD1 may be the D gene, going by 6 matching bases. The sample taken for sequencing was naive CD4+ T cells from PBMCs. The sample's cell subset or site label, in plain terms: CD45RA+ positively selected. The TCR originated in a young man in good health. Some clones in this sample may be carry-over from other donors' samples. In nucleotides, the sequence is TGCAGCGTTGAAGATATTTGGACAGTTCAAGAGACCCAGTACTTC. Its coded protein is CSVEDIWTVQETQYF.